The present T cell receptor beta chain was sequenced within a study of cytomegalovirus exposure and HLA in healthy donors. The study's findings and limits: A later analysis found TCR association rates differed by HLA locus, highest for DRB1 and lowest for HLA-C.

About this clone itself: As yet, its antigen is unknown.

CDR3 length: 15 amino acids. V shed 6 bases and J 4 bases; nucleotides not matched to a gene: 5. Germline V gene data show CDR1 as SNHLY and CDR2 as FYNNEI. The study ran its PCR with 60 Vbeta and 13 Jbeta primers. TCRdb's table, derived via immunoSEQ multiplex PCR, lists solely in-frame clones and lacks some. The sample includes hundreds of thousands of clones, roughly 79% of them seen just once. The sample taken for sequencing was PBMCs. This receptor was obtained from a woman in her thirties or forties in good health and CMV-seronegative. The chain couples TRBV2 to TRBJ1-6; TRBD1 matches 8 bases. The CDR3 DNA is TGTGCCAGCAGCGGACAGGGCCTTTATAATTCACCCCTCCACTTT. Its protein is CASSGQGLYNSPLHF. Complete variable domain (other parts from reference TRBV2 and TRBJ1-6): EPEVTQTPSHQVTQMGQEVILRCVPISNHLYFYWYRQILGQKVEFLVSFYNNEISEKSEIFDDQFSVERPDGSNFTLKIRSTKLEDSAMYFCASSGQGLYNSPLHFGNGTRLTVT.